Listed below are T cell receptor beta chains from one sample, sequenced in a study of T cell repertoires in cytomegalovirus infection. TCRdb re-analysed the reads in MiXCR, keeping a single row per CDR3 protein. Among 450,000 to 650,000 distinct CDR3 sequences listed, roughly 42% were seen once. Their cognate antigens are unknown. Specimen: cultured PBMCs, collected from culture after CMV antigen stimulation. The origin of the receptors is a human donor in good health (CMV status not recorded). Some clones in this sample may be carry-over from other donors' samples. CDR3s include the opening cysteine and the closing phenylalanine or tryptophan. D genes are given only for firm matches. Size is omitted from some rows. Given values are once, few, many or a class for expanded clones.

v_gene	abundance	d_gene	j_gene	CDR3nt	CDR3aa
TRBV11-2	once	NA	TRBJ2-1	TGTGCCAGCAGGAGTTGGGGGGGGGCCCTAAATGAGCAGTTCTTC	CASRSWGGALNEQFF
TRBV7-9	NA	NA	TRBJ1-5	TGTGCCAGCAGCTTAGAGACACGTCAGCCCCAGCATTTT	CASSLETRQPQHF
TRBV7-4	NA	NA	TRBJ1-3	TGTGCCAGCAGCGCGGGGGGAATTAGGAACACCATATATTTT	CASSAGGIRNTIYF
TRBV20-1	NA	NA	TRBJ1-3	TGCAGTGCTAGAGGACAGTGGGGAAACACCATATATTTT	CSARGQWGNTIYF
TRBV7-2	few	NA	TRBJ2-2	TGTGCCAGCAGCCCCGAAGGGGGGCGGAGCGGGGAGCTGTTTTTT	CASSPEGGRSGELFF
TRBV11-2	NA	NA	TRBJ2-7	TGTGCCAGCAGCTCACTGACGCTTTACGAGCAGTACTTC	CASSSLTLYEQYF
TRBV7-2	NA	NA	TRBJ1-5	TGTGCCAGCAGCGCCAGGCGGGCACAGCCCCAGCATTTT	CASSARRAQPQHF
TRBV11-2	NA	NA	TRBJ2-7	TGTGCCAGCAGCTTCCACGGGAGTATCTCCTACGAGCAGTACTTC	CASSFHGSISYEQYF
TRBV7-6	NA	TRBD1	TRBJ1-1	TGTGCCAGCAGCTCCCCGGGACAGGTGGGAGCTGAAGCTTTCTTT	CASSSPGQVGAEAFF
TRBV6-6	NA	TRBD1	TRBJ1-5	TGTGCCAGCAGTTACGGACAGGATGGTCAGCCCCAGCATTTT	CASSYGQDGQPQHF
TRBV7-2	NA	TRBD2	TRBJ2-1	TGTGCCTGCTTAGCGGGAGGGCCATACAATGAGCAGTTCTTC	CACLAGGPYNEQFF
TRBV20-1	few	TRBD2	TRBJ2-3	TGCAGTGCTAGAGATGCAGCGGGAGCTCTCCCAGATACGCAGTATTTT	CSARDAAGALPDTQYF
TRBV7-2	NA	NA	TRBJ1-3	TGTGCCAGCAGCCGTTTTGAAGCTAGCGGAAACACCATATATTTT	CASSRFEASGNTIYF
TRBV7-2	NA	NA	TRBJ1-1	TGTGCCAGCAGCTTCATGACAGTAATGAACACTGAAGCTTTCTTT	CASSFMTVMNTEAFF
TRBV7-2	few	TRBD2	TRBJ2-3	TGTGCCAGCAGCCCCGGACTAGCGAAAGATACGCAGTATTTT	CASSPGLAKDTQYF
TRBV20-1	NA	TRBD1	TRBJ1-5	TGCAGTTCTAGCAGGGGGGAACAGCCCCAGCATTTT	CSSSRGEQPQHF
TRBV7-9	NA	NA	TRBJ2-3	TGTGCCAGCAGCTCCTGGTTGAGCGGTACAGATACGCAGTATTTT	CASSSWLSGTDTQYF
TRBV20-1	NA	NA	TRBJ1-1	TGCAGTGCTCCGCAGTCGGGGGGGAGCACTGAAGCTTTCTTT	CSAPQSGGSTEAFF
TRBV7-2	NA	NA	TRBJ2-5	TGTGCCAGCAGCTTAGTACTAGTTGAGACCCGGTACTTC	CASSLVLVETRYF
TRBV7-6	NA	NA	TRBJ2-1	TGTGCCAGCAGGATGGACCTGCCACATCCCTACTTC	CASRMDLPHPYF
TRBV2	NA	NA	TRBJ1-6	TGTGCCAGCAGTGATCAGGGAACTCATAATTCACCCCTCCACTTT	CASSDQGTHNSPLHF
TRBV5-6	once	NA	TRBJ2-7	TGTGCCAGCAGCTTAGGTGGGGCAGGCTCCTACGAGCAGTACTTC	CASSLGGAGSYEQYF
TRBV7-8	NA	NA	TRBJ1-5	TGTGCCAGCAGCCGAAACAGGGACTATCAGCCCCAGCATTTT	CASSRNRDYQPQHF
TRBV10-3	few	NA	TRBJ2-3	TGTGCCATCAGTGACACAGATACGCAGTATTTT	CAISDTDTQYF
TRBV7-9	few	NA	TRBJ1-2	TGTGCCAGCAGCTTAGCCGACCGGGCTGGCTATGGCTACACCTTC	CASSLADRAGYGYTF
TRBV7-8	few	NA	TRBJ1-1	TGTGCCAGCACCTTTGCGGCGGGGGACACTGAAGCTTTCTTT	CASTFAAGDTEAFF
TRBV27	NA	TRBD1	TRBJ1-5	TGTGCCAGCAGCCGGACGGCAGGGGGTGAGCAGCCCCAGCATTTT	CASSRTAGGEQPQHF
TRBV12-3/TRBV12-4	NA	NA	TRBJ2-7	TGTGCCAGCAGTCCCCAGGGTTTGGCCTACGAGCAGTACTTC	CASSPQGLAYEQYF
TRBV4-1	NA	NA	TRBJ2-1	TGCGCCAGCAGCCAGTTTAGTCCACAATACAATGAGCAGTTCTTC	CASSQFSPQYNEQFF
TRBV12-5	NA	NA	TRBJ2-5	TGTGCTAGTGGTGAAGGGTTAGAGACCCAGTACTTC	CASGEGLETQYF
TRBV6-1	few	NA	TRBJ2-7	TGTGCCAGCAGTGAAGCGCTTCCCTACGAGCAGTACTTC	CASSEALPYEQYF
TRBV2	NA	NA	TRBJ1-2	TGTGCCAGCGGGGGAGGGGAACGGCGCTATGGCTACACCTTC	CASGGGERRYGYTF
TRBV4-1	NA	NA	TRBJ1-2	TGCGCCAGCAGCCAAGGGACAGTTAATGGCTACACCTTC	CASSQGTVNGYTF
TRBV7-2	NA	NA	TRBJ1-1	TGTGCCAGCAGCCAGGCGGGGTATCTGGTTGAAGCTTTCTTT	CASSQAGYLVEAFF
TRBV14	NA	NA	TRBJ2-1	TGTGCCAGCAGCCAAAGCTTCACTGGGTACAATGAGCAGTTCTTC	CASSQSFTGYNEQFF
TRBV6-2/TRBV6-3	NA	NA	TRBJ2-1	TGTGCCAGCAGTAACAGGGAGAGTTCCTACAATGAGCAGTTCTTC	CASSNRESSYNEQFF
TRBV9	NA	NA	TRBJ2-6	TGTGCCAGCACTGGGCAGGGAATTGGTTCTGGGGCCAACGTCCTGACTTTC	CASTGQGIGSGANVLTF
TRBV6-8	NA	TRBD2	TRBJ2-1	TGTGCCAGCAGTTCAACGGGACTAGCGGGTAATGAGCAGTTCTTC	CASSSTGLAGNEQFF
TRBV7-6	few	NA	TRBJ1-5	TGTGCCAGCAGCTTAGGGGACGGCCCCAATCAGCCCCAGCATTTT	CASSLGDGPNQPQHF
TRBV7-2	few	NA	TRBJ2-7	TGTGCCAGCAGCCCAAGTCTTTCGGAGGGCTCCTACGAGCAGTACTTC	CASSPSLSEGSYEQYF
TRBV6-2/TRBV6-3	few	NA	TRBJ2-7	TGTGCCAGCAGTTACGAGGCAGGGGGGTACGAGCAGTACTTC	CASSYEAGGYEQYF
TRBV20-1	NA	TRBD2	TRBJ2-7	TGCAGTGCTAGAGTGACTAGCGGGAACAACGTCTACGAGCAGTACTTC	CSARVTSGNNVYEQYF
TRBV7-6	NA	TRBD1	TRBJ2-5	TGTGCCAGCAGCTTAAGAATTCAGGGGGCACGGAGTGAGACCCAGTACTTC	CASSLRIQGARSETQYF
TRBV23-1	few	NA	TRBJ2-7	TGCGCCAGCAGTCAATGGACCCGACAGCTCTCCTACGAGCAGTACTTC	CASSQWTRQLSYEQYF
TRBV2	few	TRBD2	TRBJ2-7	TGTGCCAGCAGACGGGCGGGGGGGCAGGGGGAGCAGTACTTC	CASRRAGGQGEQYF
TRBV28	NA	TRBD2	TRBJ2-3	TGTGCCAGCAGTTCCCCGGGGGGGCGCACAGATACGCAGTATTTT	CASSSPGGRTDTQYF
TRBV7-2	many	TRBD2	TRBJ2-7	TGTGCCAGCAGCGCAGGACTAGCGGGAGTTTCCGAGCAGTACTTC	CASSAGLAGVSEQYF